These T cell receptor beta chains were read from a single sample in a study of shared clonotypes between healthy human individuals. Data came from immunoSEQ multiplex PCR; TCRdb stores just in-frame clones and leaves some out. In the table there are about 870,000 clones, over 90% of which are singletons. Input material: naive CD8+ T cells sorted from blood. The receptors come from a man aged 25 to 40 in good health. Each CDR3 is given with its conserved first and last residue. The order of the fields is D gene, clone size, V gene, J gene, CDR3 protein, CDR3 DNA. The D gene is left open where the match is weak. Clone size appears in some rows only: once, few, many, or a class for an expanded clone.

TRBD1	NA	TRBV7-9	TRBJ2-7	CASSTGTGVQYEQYF	TGTGCCAGCAGTACCGGGACAGGGGTTCAATACGAGCAGTACTTC
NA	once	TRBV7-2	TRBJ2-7	CASSLVPGASYEQYF	TGTGCCAGCAGCTTAGTTCCGGGGGCCTCCTACGAGCAGTACTTC
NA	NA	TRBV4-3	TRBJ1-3	CASSQGTAGNTIYF	TGCGCCAGCAGCCAAGGGACAGCGGGAAACACCATATATTTT
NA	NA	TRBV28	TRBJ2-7	CASRDPGVGYEQYF	TGTGCCAGCAGGGACCCTGGGGTAGGCTACGAGCAGTACTTC
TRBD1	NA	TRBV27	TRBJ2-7	CASSPGQGWGEQYF	TGTGCCAGCAGTCCCGGACAGGGTTGGGGCGAGCAGTACTTC
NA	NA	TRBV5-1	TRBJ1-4	CASSAGTGGEKLFF	TGCGCCAGCAGCGCCGGGACGGGCGGGGAAAAACTGTTTTTT
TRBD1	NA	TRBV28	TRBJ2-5	CASRDRGEETQYF	TGTGCCAGCAGGGACAGGGGGGAGGAGACCCAGTACTTC
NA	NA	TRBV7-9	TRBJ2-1	CASTYTIRSSYNEQFF	TGTGCCAGCACCTATACAATTAGGAGCTCCTACAATGAGCAGTTCTTC
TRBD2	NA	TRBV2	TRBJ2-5	CASRGTSEETQYF	TGTGCCAGCAGGGGGACTAGCGAAGAGACCCAGTACTTC
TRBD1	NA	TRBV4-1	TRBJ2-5	CASSRRQGLETQYF	TGCGCCAGCAGCCGAAGACAGGGCTTGGAGACCCAGTACTTC
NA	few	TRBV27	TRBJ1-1	CASSPLGNTEAFF	TGTGCCAGCAGTCCCCTAGGGAACACTGAAGCTTTCTTT
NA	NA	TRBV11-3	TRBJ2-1	CASSSLDNEQFF	TGTGCCAGCAGCTCTCTAGACAATGAGCAGTTCTTC